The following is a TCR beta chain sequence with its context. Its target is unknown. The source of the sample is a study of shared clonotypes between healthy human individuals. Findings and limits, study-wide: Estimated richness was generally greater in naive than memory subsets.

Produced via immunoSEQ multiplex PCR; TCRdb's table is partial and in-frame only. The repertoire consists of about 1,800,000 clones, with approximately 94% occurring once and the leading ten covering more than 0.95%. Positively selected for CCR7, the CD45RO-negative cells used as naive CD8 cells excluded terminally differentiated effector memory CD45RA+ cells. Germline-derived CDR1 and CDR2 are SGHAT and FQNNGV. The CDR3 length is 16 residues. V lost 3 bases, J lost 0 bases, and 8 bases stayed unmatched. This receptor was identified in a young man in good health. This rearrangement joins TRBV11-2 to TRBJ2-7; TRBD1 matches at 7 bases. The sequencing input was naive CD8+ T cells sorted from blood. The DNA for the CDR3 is TGTGCCAGCAGCTTGGAACCAAGGGGGCTCTCCTACGAGCAGTACTTC. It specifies CASSLEPRGLSYEQYF.